The sequence of this T cell receptor beta chain was determined in a study of T-cell reconstitution after alpha-beta-depleted transplantation in children. Per germline, CDR1 SQVTM and CDR2 ANQGSEA. The CDR3 has 14 residues. J was trimmed by 6 bases and V by 3 bases; bases with no gene match: 6. This clonotype appeared many times. The TCRbeta library was prepared with unique molecular identifiers. MiXCR was run by TCRdb on the PCR reads, yielding one entry per CDR3 protein. The sample lists 90,000 to 95,000 distinct CDR3 sequences, 12% occurring once. The origin of this receptor is a human donor who donated a stem cell graft to a child with inherited bone marrow failure. The source was PBMCs from the stem cell graft donor, collected from the stem cell graft. This chain links TRBV29-1 with TRBJ2-2; 8 bases are a match to TRBD1. CDR3 sequence reads: CSVERQGRAGELFF. For the CDR3, the DNA is TGCAGCGTTGAGAGACAGGGGCGGGCCGGGGAGCTGTTTTTT.